Below are 32 T cell receptor beta chains sequenced from a single sample in a study of beta chain features in type 1 diabetes. Their antigens are not known. Study observations and caveats: All four CD4+ subsets of Type 1 diabetes patients contained TCRB CDR3s that were moderately but significantly shorter.

The investigators reverse transcribed all of the isolated RNA, so they sequenced expressed TCRB transcripts. Some clones are missing from TCRdb's copy, which holds only in-frame ones; the method was immunoSEQ multiplex PCR. The sample lists around 100,000 clones, under 30% occurring once. The sequencing sample was made of central memory CD4+ T cells from blood. All receptors come from a woman under 30 with type 1 diabetes.

The chain has TRBV4-2 and TRBJ2-3; D is possibly TRBD2 (5 bases). Germline-derived CDR1 and CDR2 are LGHNA and YNFKEQ. The CDR3 length is 14 residues. The V end was cut by 1 base, the J end by 2 bases, with 7 bases between. This CDR3 reads CASSQAEDTDTQYF. The CDR3 DNA is TGTGCCAGCAGCCAAGCGGAGGACACAGATACGCAGTATTTT.

J is TRBJ2-2 and V is TRBV19, with 8 bases matching TRBD2. Germline CDR1 LNHDA, CDR2 SQIVND (reference sequence). After removal of 5 bases from V and 11 bases from J, the junction contained 4 bases not matched to a gene. This CDR3 has 12 residues. Here the CDR3 reads CASSPRGVELFF. The CDR3 region has the DNA TGTGCCAGTAGTCCGCGGGGGGTTGAGCTGTTTTTT.

The chain couples TRBV7-9 to TRBJ2-5, with 8 positions matching TRBD1. Looked up from germline, CDR1 is SEHNR and CDR2 is FQNEAQ (reference sequence). Trimming took 8 bases from V and 0 from J; bases not matched to a gene: 8. The CDR3 is 15 residues long. The CDR3 spells CASCRNRGDQETQYF. CDR3 bases: TGTGCCAGCTGTCGGAACAGGGGGGACCAAGAGACCCAGTACTTC.

The chain joins TRBV5-1 to TRBJ2-5; 8 bases map to TRBD1. With V trimmed by 0 bases and J by 1 base, 14 bases remained unmatched. Looked up from germline, CDR1 is SGHRS and CDR2 is YFSETQ. This CDR3 is 19 amino acids long. CDR3 coding DNA: TGCGCCAGCAGCTTGGCCGCAGGGGGCTTAGCGGCAATCCAAGAGACCCAGTACTTC. This sequence encodes CASSLAAGGLAAIQETQYF.

V usage is TRBV5-1 and J usage is TRBJ2-7; TRBD1 aligns across 7 bases. The CDR3 extends over 14 amino acids. V lost 4 bases, J lost 6 bases, and 10 bases stayed unmatched. Germline assignment: CDR1 SGHRS and CDR2 YFSETQ. The CDR3 is CASSTGQDWGEQYF. In DNA form, the CDR3 reads TGCGCCAGCAGCACAGGACAGGATTGGGGCGAGCAGTACTTC.

This chain joins TRBV14 and TRBJ2-2; D unresolved. The CDR3 spans 17 residues. The germline gives CDR1 SGHDN, CDR2 FVKESK. V shed 0 bases and J shed 5 bases, with 16 bases lying between them. In DNA form, the CDR3 reads TGTGCCAGCAGCCAAGATCGGGTGAAGGCGAGAACCGGGGAGCTGTTTTTT. Translating it yields CASSQDRVKARTGELFF.

This clone was seen a handful of times. The rearrangement uses TRBV5-1 and TRBJ2-1; weak D call: TRBD2 (5 bases). Germline-derived CDR1 and CDR2 are SGHRS and YFSETQ. The CDR3 runs 13 residues. Trimming took 3 bases from V and 6 from J, leaving 10 bases between them. The CDR3 protein is CASSSARGNEQFF. DNA for the CDR3: TGCGCCAGCAGCTCGGCTCGGGGCAATGAGCAGTTCTTC.

This clone showed up just a few times. The chain is built from TRBV27 and TRBJ2-5; TRBD1 matches at 9 bases. The germline gives CDR1 MNHEY, CDR2 SMNVEV (reference sequence). V shed 3 bases, J shed 2 bases, and the junction held 4 bases outside the gene matches. The CDR3 is 15 residues long. The chain's CDR3 is CASSLGQGRQETQYF. CDR3 sequence (DNA): TGTGCCAGCAGTTTGGGACAGGGCCGTCAAGAGACCCAGTACTTC.

This clone was detected only a few times. The J gene is TRBJ2-3, the V gene TRBV7-2; TRBD2 matches at 7 bases. V lost 2 bases to trimming and J lost 1 base; unmatched junction nucleotides: 0. Germline-derived CDR1 and CDR2 are SGHTA and FQGNSA. There are 14 residues in the CDR3. The DNA of the CDR3 is TGTGCCAGCAGCTTACGGGAGGGCACAGATACGCAGTATTTT. Translated, it gives CASSLREGTDTQYF.

The rearrangement links TRBV5-6 to TRBJ2-3, with TRBD2 identical over 8 bases. The V gene's germline CDR1 is SGHDT and CDR2 YYEEEE. This CDR3 is 13 amino acids long. After removal of 2 bases from V and 6 bases from J, the junction contained 2 bases not matched to a gene. CDR3 nucleotides: TGTGCCAGCAGCTTAGCGGGAGCGGATACGCAGTATTTT. Translating it yields CASSLAGADTQYF.

This chain joins TRBV2 and TRBJ2-7; TRBD2 agrees at 7 bases. From germline, CDR1 is SNHLY and CDR2 FYNNEI. CDR3 length: 14 residues. With V trimmed by 4 bases and J by 6 bases, 9 bases remained unmatched. The CDR3, as DNA: TGTGCCAGCAGTGTTGGTGGGAGGGCCGGCGAGCAGTACGTC. Its translation is CASSVGGRAGEQYV.

The genes are TRBV11-2 and TRBJ2-1, with TRBD2 identical over 10 bases. V shed 5 bases and J 3 bases; nucleotides not matched to a gene: 4. The CDR3 totals 15 residues. CDR1 and CDR2 from the germline V gene are SGHAT and FQNNGV. The CDR3 loop is CASSATSGVYNEQFF. As DNA, the CDR3 is TGTGCCAGCAGCGCTACTAGCGGGGTCTACAATGAGCAGTTCTTC.

The V gene is TRBV11-2, the J gene TRBJ2-7, with unresolved D. Germline assignment: CDR1 SGHAT and CDR2 FQNNGV. The germline V and J ends were trimmed by 6 bases and 0 bases, with 9 bases remaining between them. The CDR3 length is 13 residues. CDR3 nucleotides: TGTGCCAGCAGTCGACTGATCTCCTACGAGCAGTACTTC. Its translation: CASSRLISYEQYF.

The V call is TRBV12-5, the J call TRBJ2-6; TRBD2 agrees at 10 bases. The CDR3 runs 22 residues. The V gene's germline CDR1 is LGHNT and CDR2 FRNRAP. With 0 bases clipped from V and 0 bases from J, the junction kept 14 bases outside the gene matches. The CDR3 sequence is CASGLVPRWVAGGHSGANVLTF. In nucleotides, the CDR3 is TGTGCTAGTGGTTTGGTACCCCGATGGGTAGCGGGAGGACACTCTGGGGCCAACGTCCTGACTTTC.

This clone was found many times. The chain is built from TRBV2 and TRBJ2-5; D gene uncertain. CDR3 length: 11 amino acids. Trimming shortened V by 5 bases and J by 3 bases, and 4 bases separated the two germline ends. From germline, CDR1 is SNHLY and CDR2 FYNNEI. DNA for the CDR3: TGTGCCAGCAGTCTAAAAGAGACCCAGTACTTC. Its translation is CASSLKETQYF.

The genes are TRBV7-9 and TRBJ1-1; no reliable D call. In germline, CDR1 is SEHNR, CDR2 FQNEAQ (reference sequence). The CDR3 covers 13 residues. Trimming took 2 bases from V and 1 from J, leaving 5 bases between them. CDR3 DNA sequence: TGTGCCAGCAGCTTATTCGGGAACACTGAAGCTTTCTTT. It yields the protein CASSLFGNTEAFF.

The count of this clone is one. The DNA of the CDR3 is TGTGCCAGCAGCTTACTTTTAGGGGCAGGGGAGACCCAGTACTTC. It is translated as CASSLLLGAGETQYF. The rearrangement joins TRBV11-2 to TRBJ2-5; TRBD1 is a possible D gene (5 bases). Trimming removed 2 bases from V and 5 bases from J, with 15 bases in between. Germline CDR1 and CDR2: SGHAT and FQNNGV. This CDR3 is built from 15 residues.

The chain combines TRBV7-9 with TRBJ1-2, with TRBD1 matching over 12 bases. This CDR3 comprises 17 residues. V dropped 5 bases and J dropped 4; count of bases not matched to a gene: 11. Per germline, CDR1 SEHNR and CDR2 FQNEAQ (reference sequence). The chain's CDR3 is CASSPRLGQGAVYGYTF. As DNA, the CDR3 is TGTGCCAGCAGCCCCAGATTGGGACAGGGGGCCGTCTATGGCTACACCTTC.

This rearrangement joins TRBV5-1 to TRBJ2-3; 7 bases line up with TRBD2. Trimming at V came to 6 bases and at J to 1 base, leaving 5 bases not matched to a gene. The germline gives CDR1 SGHRS, CDR2 YFSETQ. The CDR3 runs 14 residues. CDR3: CASNLAGRTDTQYF. The CDR3 nucleotides are TGCGCCAGCAACTTAGCGGGTCGCACAGATACGCAGTATTTT.

The chain employs TRBV7-2 and TRBJ2-1, with TRBD2 matching over 9 bases. Trimming removed 7 bases from V and 6 bases from J; junction bases left unmatched: 13. The CDR3 is 16 amino acids. Germline CDR1 and CDR2: SGHTA and FQGNSA. CDR3 sequence reads: CASNPRRVAGANEQFF. The CDR3 DNA is TGTGCCAGCAACCCTCGGCGAGTAGCGGGAGCCAATGAGCAGTTCTTC.

The V and J genes are TRBV14 and TRBJ2-7; D perhaps matches TRBD1 (6 bases). Germline loops: CDR1 SGHDN, CDR2 FVKESK. Trimming cost V 2 bases and J 13 bases, with 15 bases left between them. The CDR3 is 12 residues long. As DNA, the CDR3 is TGTGCCAGCAGCCAAACCGGCCGGGACAACTACGTC. Encoded protein: CASSQTGRDNYV.

The chain recombines TRBV30 with TRBJ2-2, with 7 bases lining up with TRBD2. Germline CDR1 reads GTSNPN; CDR2 reads SVGIG (reference sequence). With 1 base clipped from V and 0 bases from J, the junction kept 5 bases outside the gene matches. This CDR3 is 16 amino acids long. The CDR3 loop is CAWSALGLANTGELFF. The CDR3 DNA reads TGTGCCTGGAGTGCCTTAGGACTAGCGAACACCGGGGAGCTGTTTTTT.

This clone has a handful of counts. The V gene is TRBV28, the J gene TRBJ1-2; 12 nucleotides match TRBD1. This CDR3 has 16 amino acids. CDR1 is MDHEN, CDR2 SYDVKM, per germline. V was pared by 5 bases and J by 6 bases, with 10 bases of the junction left unmatched. The CDR3 is CASSVIPGQGADGYTF. Here the CDR3 DNA reads TGTGCCAGCAGTGTAATTCCGGGACAGGGGGCTGATGGCTACACCTTC.

This rearrangement joins TRBV12-5 to TRBJ1-1; D is undetermined. Germline V gene sequence: CDR1 LGHNT, CDR2 FRNRAP. The length of the CDR3 is 17 residues. The V end was cut by 0 bases, the J end by 0 bases, with 14 bases between. CDR3: CASGLVLGRRMNTEAFF. The CDR3 nucleotides are TGTGCTAGTGGTTTGGTATTAGGTAGGCGGATGAACACTGAAGCTTTCTTT.

The chain combines TRBV5-4 with TRBJ1-1; 7 nucleotides line up with TRBD1. Germline assignment: CDR1 SGHNT and CDR2 YYREEE (reference sequence). V shed 0 bases, J shed 4 bases, and the junction held 3 bases outside the gene matches. The CDR3 is 14 residues long. The CDR3 region is CASSLDRGITEAFF. Here the CDR3 DNA reads TGTGCCAGCAGCTTGGACAGGGGAATCACTGAAGCTTTCTTT. Drawing the rest from reference TRBV5-4 and TRBJ1-1, the complete variable domain is ETGVTQSPTHLIKTRGQQVTLRCSSQSGHNTVSWYQQALGQGPQFIFQYYREEENGRGNFPPRFSGLQFPNYSSELNVNALELDDSALYLCASSLDRGITEAFFGQGTRLTVV.

This clone has a handful of counts. The chain carries TRBV30 and TRBJ1-2, with D unclear. CDR1 and CDR2 (germline): GTSNPN, SVGIG (reference sequence). The CDR3 totals 13 residues. Deletions cut 5 bases from V and 8 bases from J, with 18 bases between. The CDR3 here is CAWGGSVARGYTF. The CDR3 region has the DNA TGTGCCTGGGGAGGGTCGGTAGCACGGGGCTACACCTTC.

This clone was seen only a few times. V usage is TRBV18 and J usage is TRBJ1-2; no clear D. The germline gives CDR1 KGHSH, CDR2 LQKENI. The CDR3 has 14 residues. V lost 0 bases to trimming and J lost 3 bases, with 8 bases between them. Here the CDR3 reads CASSPPSVDYGYTF. CDR3 nucleotides: TGTGCCAGCTCACCACCCAGTGTGGACTATGGCTACACCTTC.

The rearrangement links TRBV29-1 to TRBJ2-1; 10 bases align to TRBD2. The V segment lost 7 bases and the J segment 2 bases; nucleotides outside the gene matches: 14. The CDR3 length is 17 residues. In germline, CDR1 is SQVTM, CDR2 ANQGSEA. For the CDR3, the DNA is TGCAGCGGTCAAGGGCCTAGCGGGAGATTCGCCTACAATGAGCAGTTCTTC. Translated, it gives CSGQGPSGRFAYNEQFF.

This clone was found a few times. The chain has TRBV5-6 and TRBJ2-5, with 7 bases matching TRBD2. The J segment lost 1 base and the V segment lost 4 bases, leaving 10 bases of the junction unmatched. The CDR3 consists of 16 residues. Germline V gene sequence: CDR1 SGHDT, CDR2 YYEEEE. The chain's CDR3 is CASSPSGEGFQETQYF. The DNA for the CDR3 is TGTGCCAGCAGCCCGTCGGGGGAGGGGTTCCAAGAGACCCAGTACTTC.

The CDR3 sequence: CASSQTPRRTGMRSNYGYTF. CDR3 sequence (DNA): TGCGCCAGCAGCCAAACCCCCCGGCGCACAGGGATGCGGTCTAACTATGGCTACACCTTC. The rearrangement uses TRBV4-1 and TRBJ1-2, with TRBD1 as a possible D gene (6 bases). This CDR3 contains 20 residues. V lost 2 bases and J 0 bases, leaving 25 bases between the germline ends. In germline, CDR1 is MGHRA, CDR2 YSYEKL.

The chain recombines TRBV10-2 with TRBJ2-7; no firm D call. The CDR3 is made up of 11 amino acids. Trimming left V 5 bases short and J 2 bases short, with 4 bases between. Germline CDR1 is WSHSY and CDR2 is SAAADI. CDR3 nucleotides: TGCGCCAGCAGTCCTACCTACGAGCAGTACTTC. This translates into CASSPTYEQYF.

This clone was observed a few times. The chain joins TRBV5-1 to TRBJ1-1; tentative D call: TRBD1 (5 bases). The V and J ends lost 7 bases and 4 bases respectively, with 17 bases between them. The germline V gene encodes CDR1 SGHRS and CDR2 YFSETQ. The CDR3 is 14 residues long. The CDR3, as DNA: TGCGCCAGCGGCTACGGGGACTTGATCACTGAAGCTTTCTTT. This sequence encodes CASGYGDLITEAFF.